The 22 T cell receptor beta chains presented below share a single source sample, sequenced in a study of blood T cell repertoires in COVID-19. Assay used: immunoSEQ multiplex PCR; TCRdb lists only in-frame clones, some missing. The sample holds under 250,000 clones, around 88% seen once. The sample comprised peripheral blood. Every receptor here comes from an elderly man with acute or convalescent COVID-19.

This chain links TRBV19 with TRBJ2-6; D is possibly TRBD1 (5 bases). With 3 bases removed from V and 0 bases from J, the gap between germline ends came to 6 bases. Per the germline V gene, CDR1 is LNHDA and CDR2 is SQIVND (reference sequence). The CDR3 length is 15 residues. The CDR3 loop reads CASSIQGSGANVLTF. In DNA form, the CDR3 reads TGTGCCAGTAGTATTCAGGGCTCTGGGGCCAACGTCCTGACTTTC.

This clone was counted once. The CDR3 region is CASSQDGQIYGYTF. In DNA, the CDR3 is TGCGCCAGCAGCCAGGACGGACAGATATATGGCTACACCTTC. The chain carries TRBV4-3 and TRBJ1-2; D may be TRBD1 (6 bases). This CDR3 spans 14 amino acids. CDR1 and CDR2 (germline): LGHNA, YSLEER. V was cut by 3 bases and J by 5 bases, with 13 bases left in between.

The J gene is TRBJ2-2, the V gene TRBV9; TRBD2 matches at 7 bases. The junction had 9 bases not matched to a gene; V was cut back by 1 base and J by 0 bases. From germline, CDR1 is SGDLS and CDR2 YYNGEE. The CDR3 contains 18 residues. The CDR3 DNA reads as TGTGCCAGCAGCGTAAGGACTAGTGCTTCCGCGAACACCGGGGAGCTGTTTTTT. Translated, it gives CASSVRTSASANTGELFF.

The chain employs TRBV12-3 or TRBV12-4 and TRBJ2-1; 7 bases are a match to TRBD2. The V and J ends lost 10 bases and 2 bases, in that order; junction bases with no gene match: 5. The CDR3 consists of 13 residues. CDR3 coding DNA: TGTGCCACGCTGAGCGGGGCCTACAATGAGCAGTTCTTC. Protein: CATLSGAYNEQFF.

The chain is built from TRBV29-1 and TRBJ2-3; no firm D call. Germline-derived CDR1 and CDR2 are SQVTM and ANQGSEA. V was pared by 5 bases and J by 2 bases, with 29 bases between. The CDR3 sequence is 19 residues long. Written as DNA, the CDR3 is TGCAGCGTTCCCGGATCGGCTCTGCCCCCAACAGCATTCACAGATACGCAGTATTTT. Translated: CSVPGSALPPTAFTDTQYF.

This chain connects TRBV12-3 or TRBV12-4 to TRBJ1-2; D perhaps matches TRBD1 (5 bases). This CDR3 has 13 amino acids. V gave up 6 bases and J gave up 6 bases, with 14 bases separating them. The CDR3 DNA is TGTGCCAGCAGAAGGACATCTGCCGATGGCTACACCTTC. This gives the protein CASRRTSADGYTF.

The rearrangement uses TRBV3-1 (or the pseudogene TRBV3-2) and TRBJ1-2; unclear D gene. Trimming left V 3 bases short and J 4 bases short, with 12 bases between. Germline CDR1 is LGHDT and CDR2 is YNNKEL (reference sequence). The length of the CDR3 is 14 residues. CDR3 residues: CASSQSGYGYGYTF. For the CDR3, the DNA is TGTGCCAGCAGCCAGTCAGGTTACGGCTATGGCTACACCTTC.

CDR3 sequence (DNA): TGTGCCAGCAATGCGGGGGCCGGGGACTATGGCTACACCTTC. Residues: CASNAGAGDYGYTF. The J gene is TRBJ1-2, the V gene TRBV7-2; weak D call: TRBD1 (6 bases). Trimming removed 7 bases at V and 3 bases at J, with 15 bases between. CDR3 length equals 14 residues. Germline V gene data show CDR1 as SGHTA and CDR2 as FQGNSA.

The chain joins TRBV11-1 to TRBJ1-1; tentative D call: TRBD1 (6 bases). Per the germline V gene, CDR1 is SGHAT and CDR2 is FQDESV (reference sequence). V lost 5 bases, J lost 10 bases, and 17 bases lay in between. The CDR3 is 13 residues long. CDR3 nucleotide sequence: TGTGCCAGCAGCCAACTACAGGGACGTTTAGCTTTCTTT. It yields the protein CASSQLQGRLAFF.

V gene TRBV15 combines with J gene TRBJ2-5, with D tentatively TRBD2 (5 bases). The CDR3 covers 15 residues. Germline CDR1 reads LNHNV; CDR2 reads YYDKDF (reference sequence). Trimming removed 2 bases at V and 0 bases at J, with 10 bases between. CDR3 sequence: CATSRSRLNQETQYF. The DNA for the CDR3 is TGTGCCACCAGCAGATCCAGACTAAACCAAGAGACCCAGTACTTC.

The chain combines TRBV5-1 with TRBJ2-1; 9 nucleotides agree with TRBD2. The ends lost 3 bases at V and 2 bases at J; junction bases unmatched: 6. Germline CDR1 SGHRS, CDR2 YFSETQ. The CDR3 extends over 16 amino acids. The CDR3 sequence is CASSSSSSGAYNEQFF. The CDR3 region has the DNA TGCGCCAGCAGCTCGAGCTCTAGCGGGGCCTACAATGAGCAGTTCTTC.

This rearrangement joins TRBV7-9 to TRBJ2-4, with D possibly TRBD1 on 5 matching bases. The ends were cut back, 5 bases at V and 0 bases at J, with 14 bases in the middle. The CDR3 is made up of 16 amino acids. Germline-derived CDR1 and CDR2 are SEHNR and FQNEAQ (reference sequence). This chain's CDR3 is CASSPIDSLAKNIQYF. DNA of the CDR3: TGTGCCAGCAGCCCGATAGACAGCTTAGCCAAAAACATTCAGTACTTC.

The chain joins TRBV6-5 to TRBJ2-7, with a tentative D call TRBD1 (7 bases). CDR3 length equals 11 residues. CDR1 and CDR2 (germline): MNHEY, SVGAGI. The CDR3 DNA follows: TGTGCAGCAGGGGGAGGATACGAGCAGTACTTC. Translated: CAAGGGYEQYF.

This rearrangement joins TRBV28 to TRBJ1-1; no clear D. Germline-derived CDR1 and CDR2 are MDHEN and SYDVKM. The CDR3 has 14 amino acids. V was clipped by 7 bases and J by 1 base, with 13 bases between them. This CDR3 reads CASTTVVENTEAFF. CDR3 in DNA: TGTGCCAGCACCACTGTGGTCGAGAACACTGAAGCTTTCTTT.

V and J are TRBV7-2 and TRBJ1-3; 7 nucleotides agree with TRBD1. The CDR3 spans 16 residues. Germline CDR1 SGHTA, CDR2 FQGNSA. V trimming: 5 bases; J trimming: 2 bases; junction bases outside the gene matches: 9. CDR3 region: CASSTPGQITGNTIYF. DNA for the CDR3: TGTGCCAGCAGCACCCCGGGACAGATCACTGGAAACACCATATATTTT.

This clone was counted only a few times. The rearrangement links TRBV24-1 to TRBJ2-1; 8 bases agree with TRBD1. CDR1 and CDR2 (germline): KGHDR, SFDVKD. The J segment lost 3 bases and the V segment lost 4 bases, leaving 13 bases of the junction unmatched. The CDR3 loop spans 18 amino acids. As DNA, the CDR3 is TGTGCCACCAGTGAGGTCGACAGGGGCAATAATTTCTACAATGAGCAGTTCTTC. Its translation is CATSEVDRGNNFYNEQFF.

This rearrangement joins TRBV29-1 to TRBJ2-3, with TRBD1 as a possible D gene (5 bases). The CDR3 runs 11 residues. Germline CDR1 and CDR2: SQVTM and ANQGSEA. Trimming removed 2 bases at V and 7 bases at J, with 7 bases between. The CDR3 spells CSVERGNTQYF. CDR3 DNA sequence: TGCAGCGTTGAAAGGGGCAATACGCAGTATTTT.

This chain uses TRBV19 with TRBJ1-5; 7 bases are shared with TRBD1. Germline V CDR1 and CDR2: LNHDA, SQIVND (reference sequence). CDR3 length: 17 residues. The ends lost 3 bases at V and 2 bases at J; junction bases unmatched: 10. The CDR3 spells CASSMGQGGDGNQPQHF. The CDR3 nucleotides are TGTGCCAGTAGTATGGGGCAGGGGGGAGACGGCAATCAGCCCCAGCATTTT.

The chain uses TRBV27 and TRBJ1-1, with TRBD1 identical over 10 bases. CDR3 length: 15 amino acids. After removal of 6 bases from V and 3 bases from J, the junction contained 7 bases not matched to a gene. CDR1 is MNHEY, CDR2 SMNVEV, per germline (reference sequence). The CDR3 DNA sequence: TGTGCCAGCAGACCGACAGGGGGCTCGGACACTGAAGCTTTCTTT. It codes for CASRPTGGSDTEAFF.

V usage is TRBV11-3 and J usage is TRBJ2-3; 10 nucleotides line up with TRBD2. Germline-derived CDR1 and CDR2 are SGHNT and YENEEA. Germline trimming cut 1 base from V and 8 bases from J; bases unmatched to any gene: 0. This CDR3 is built from 13 residues. The CDR3 here is CASSLGLAGTQYF. The CDR3 DNA sequence: TGTGCCAGCAGCTTAGGACTAGCGGGTACGCAGTATTTT. Complete variable domain (other parts from reference TRBV11-3 and TRBJ2-3): EAGVVQSPRYKIIEKKQPVAFWCNPISGHNTLYWYLQNLGQGPELLIRYENEEAVDDSQLPKDRFSAERLKGVDSTLKIQPAELGDSAVYLCASSLGLAGTQYFGPGTRLTVL.

The V call is TRBV19, the J call TRBJ1-2; 9 bases fit TRBD1. The CDR3 contains 13 residues. After removal of 9 bases from V and 7 bases from J, the junction contained 9 bases not matched to a gene. CDR1 is LNHDA, CDR2 SQIVND, per germline (reference sequence). The CDR3 spells CASSRDRAGGYTF. The CDR3 DNA sequence: TGTGCCAGCTCCCGGGACAGGGCGGGTGGCTACACCTTC.

This chain connects TRBV6-5 to TRBJ2-2; weak D call: TRBD1 (6 bases). This CDR3 has 14 residues. Trimming removed 6 bases from V and 4 bases from J, with 12 bases in between. Germline V gives CDR1 MNHEY, CDR2 SVGAGI. CDR3 loop: CASRKGQSTGELFF. In DNA form, the CDR3 reads TGTGCCAGCAGAAAAGGACAGTCCACCGGGGAGCTGTTTTTT.